One and the same sample provided the 7 T cell receptor beta chains below, sequenced in a study of neoadjuvant nivolumab and ipilimumab in lung cancer. Only in-frame clones appear in the TCRdb table, and some are missing; sequencing was by immunoSEQ multiplex PCR. The table records 30,000 to 35,000 clones, about nine tenths of them present only once. Sequenced material: peripheral blood, taken after neoadjuvant nivolumab, alone or with ipilimumab, at or shortly before surgery. These receptors originate from an adult with non-small cell lung cancer.

V and J are TRBV4-3 and TRBJ2-3; maybe TRBD2 (7 bases). The CDR3 has 15 residues. Germline CDR1 is LGHNA and CDR2 is YSLEER. Between the trimmed V and J ends, which lost 0 bases and 4 bases, there was a span of 11 bases. DNA of the CDR3: TGCGCCAGCAGCCAAGAACGGGGGGCCGCAGATACGCAGTATTTT. Protein: CASSQERGAADTQYF.

The V gene is TRBV5-6, the J gene TRBJ1-6, with 9 bases that match TRBD1. The V gene end was trimmed by 3 bases and the J gene end by 10 bases; junction bases not matched to a gene: 17. There are 18 residues in the CDR3. Germline CDR1 and CDR2: SGHDT and YYEEEE. The CDR3 spells CASSSPKDRGVLGSPLHF. DNA of the CDR3: TGTGCCAGCAGCTCACCAAAGGACAGGGGCGTTCTTGGATCACCCCTCCACTTT.

V and J are TRBV14 and TRBJ1-1; 8 bases are a match to TRBD1. The CDR3 has 12 amino acids. Germline CDR1 SGHDN, CDR2 FVKESK. V lost 4 bases and J lost 10; bases outside the gene matches: 5. This CDR3 is CASSLSGTGAFF. Here the CDR3 DNA reads TGTGCCAGCAGCCTATCCGGGACAGGAGCTTTCTTT.

The chain joins TRBV5-5 to TRBJ1-1; no firm D call. Trimming took off 0 bases at V and 4 bases at J, with 10 bases between the two ends. Germline V CDR1 and CDR2: SGHKS, YYEKEE (reference sequence). The CDR3 covers 14 residues. The CDR3 loop reads CASSLAKGFTEAFF. CDR3 in DNA: TGTGCCAGCAGCTTGGCGAAAGGTTTCACTGAAGCTTTCTTT.

The chain is built from TRBV5-1 and TRBJ2-3; 9 nucleotides agree with TRBD1. From germline, CDR1 is SGHRS and CDR2 YFSETQ. Trimming at V came to 3 bases and at J to 6 bases, leaving 20 bases not matched to a gene. CDR3 length: 19 amino acids. The CDR3 bases are TGCGCCAGCAGCTCTTCCCGGGACAGGGTGCGGGTTCCGACCGATACGCAGTATTTT. Its translation is CASSSSRDRVRVPTDTQYF.

CDR3 nucleotide sequence: TGTGCCAGCAGTGTATCCAGGACGGGCACTGAAGCTTTCTTT. It encodes CASSVSRTGTEAFF. The genes are TRBV25-1 and TRBJ1-1; D not resolved. The germline V gene encodes CDR1 MGHDK and CDR2 SYGVNS. V shed 4 bases and J shed 4 bases, with 13 bases lying between them. The length of the CDR3 is 14 residues.

The chain carries TRBV4-1 and TRBJ1-2; D perhaps matches TRBD1 (5 bases). The CDR3 has 19 residues. Trimming took 2 bases from V and 3 from J, leaving 25 bases between them. Germline V lookup: CDR1 MGHRA, CDR2 YSYEKL. CDR3 sequence reads: CASSQYGNVPGLTYYGYTF. The DNA for the CDR3 is TGCGCCAGCAGCCAATACGGCAATGTCCCGGGACTGACCTACTATGGCTACACCTTC.